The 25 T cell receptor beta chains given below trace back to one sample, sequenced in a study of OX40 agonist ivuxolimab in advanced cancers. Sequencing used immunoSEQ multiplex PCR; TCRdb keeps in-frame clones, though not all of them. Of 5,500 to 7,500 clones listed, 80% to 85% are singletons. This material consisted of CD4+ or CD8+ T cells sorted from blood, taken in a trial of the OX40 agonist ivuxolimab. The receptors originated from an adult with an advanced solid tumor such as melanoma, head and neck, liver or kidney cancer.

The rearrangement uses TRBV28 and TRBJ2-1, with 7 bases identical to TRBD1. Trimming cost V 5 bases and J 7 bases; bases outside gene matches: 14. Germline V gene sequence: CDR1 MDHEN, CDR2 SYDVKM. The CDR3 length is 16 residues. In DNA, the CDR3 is TGTGCCAGCAGTACCCCGGGACAGCCTACGGTTAATGAGCAGTTCTTC. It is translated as CASSTPGQPTVNEQFF.

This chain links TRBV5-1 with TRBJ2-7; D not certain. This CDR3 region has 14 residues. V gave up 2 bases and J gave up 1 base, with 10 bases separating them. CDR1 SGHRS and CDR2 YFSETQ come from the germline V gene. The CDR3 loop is CASSFSSSSYEQYF. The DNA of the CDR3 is TGCGCCAGCAGCTTTAGTTCGTCTTCCTACGAGCAGTACTTC.

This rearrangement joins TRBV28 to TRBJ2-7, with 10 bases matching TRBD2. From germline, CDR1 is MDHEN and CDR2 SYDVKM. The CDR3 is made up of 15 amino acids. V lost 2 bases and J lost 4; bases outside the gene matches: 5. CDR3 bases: TGTGCCAGCAGTTTAGGGCTAGCGGGAGAGTACGAGCAGTACTTC. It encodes CASSLGLAGEYEQYF. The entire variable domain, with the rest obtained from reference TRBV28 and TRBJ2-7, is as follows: DVKVTQSSRYLVKRTGEKVFLECVQDMDHENMFWYRQDPGLGLRLIYFSYDVKMKEKGDIPEGYSVSREKKERFSLILESASTNQTSMYLCASSLGLAGEYEQYFGPGTRLTVT.

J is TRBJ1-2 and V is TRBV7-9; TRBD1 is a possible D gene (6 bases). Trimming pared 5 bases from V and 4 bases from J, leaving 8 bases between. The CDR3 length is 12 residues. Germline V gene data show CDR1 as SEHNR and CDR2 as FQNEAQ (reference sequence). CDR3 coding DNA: TGTGCCAGCAGCCCAGGGGTCTATGGCTACACCTTC. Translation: CASSPGVYGYTF.

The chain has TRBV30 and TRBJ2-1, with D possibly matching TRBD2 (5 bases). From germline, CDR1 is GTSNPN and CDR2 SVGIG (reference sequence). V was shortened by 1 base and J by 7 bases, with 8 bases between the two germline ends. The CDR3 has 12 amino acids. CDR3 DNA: TGTGCCTGGAGTGGGACGGGGAATGAGCAGTTCTTC. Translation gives CAWSGTGNEQFF. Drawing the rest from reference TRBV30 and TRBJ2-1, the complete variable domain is SQTIHQWPATLVQPVGSPLSLECTVEGTSNPNLYWYRQAAGRGLQLLFYSVGIGQISSEVPQNLSASRPQDRQFILSSKKLLLSDSGFYLCAWSGTGNEQFFGPGTRLTVL.

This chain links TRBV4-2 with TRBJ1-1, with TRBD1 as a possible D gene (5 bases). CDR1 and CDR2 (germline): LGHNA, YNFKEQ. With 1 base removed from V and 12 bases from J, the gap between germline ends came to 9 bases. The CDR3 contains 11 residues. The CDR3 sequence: CASSQGAGTFF. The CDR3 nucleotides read TGTGCCAGCAGCCAAGGCGCAGGGACTTTCTTT.

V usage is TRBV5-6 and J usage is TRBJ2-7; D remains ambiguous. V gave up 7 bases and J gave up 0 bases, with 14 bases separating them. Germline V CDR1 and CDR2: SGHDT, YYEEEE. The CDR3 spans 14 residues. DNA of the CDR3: TGTGCCAGCGCCTACAACTTATACTCCTACGAGCAGTACTTC. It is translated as CASAYNLYSYEQYF.

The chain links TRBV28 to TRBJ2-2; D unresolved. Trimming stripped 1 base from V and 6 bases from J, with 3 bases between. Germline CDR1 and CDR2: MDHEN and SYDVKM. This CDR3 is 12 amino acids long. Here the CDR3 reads CASSLFSGELFF. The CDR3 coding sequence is TGTGCCAGCAGTTTATTTTCCGGGGAGCTGTTTTTT.

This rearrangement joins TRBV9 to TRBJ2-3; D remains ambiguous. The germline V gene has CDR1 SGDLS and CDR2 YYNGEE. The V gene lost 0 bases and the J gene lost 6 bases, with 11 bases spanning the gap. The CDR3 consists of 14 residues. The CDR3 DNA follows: TGTGCCAGCAGCGTAGAGAGCGCCGCGGATACGCAGTATTTT. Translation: CASSVESAADTQYF.

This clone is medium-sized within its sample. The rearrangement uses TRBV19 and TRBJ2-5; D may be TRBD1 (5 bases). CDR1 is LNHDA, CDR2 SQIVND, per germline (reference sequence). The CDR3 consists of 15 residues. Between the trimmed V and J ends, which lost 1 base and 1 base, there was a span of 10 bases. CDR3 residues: CASSIGLQGQETQYF. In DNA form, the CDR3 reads TGTGCCAGTAGTATAGGTCTTCAGGGCCAAGAGACCCAGTACTTC.

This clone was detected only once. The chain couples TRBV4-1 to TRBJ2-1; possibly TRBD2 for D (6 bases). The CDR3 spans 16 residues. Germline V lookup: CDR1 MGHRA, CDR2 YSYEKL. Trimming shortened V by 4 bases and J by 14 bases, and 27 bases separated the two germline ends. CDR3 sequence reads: CASSPTGTDTSPREFF. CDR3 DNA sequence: TGCGCCAGCAGCCCCACCGGGACTGATACTAGCCCTAGGGAGTTCTTC.

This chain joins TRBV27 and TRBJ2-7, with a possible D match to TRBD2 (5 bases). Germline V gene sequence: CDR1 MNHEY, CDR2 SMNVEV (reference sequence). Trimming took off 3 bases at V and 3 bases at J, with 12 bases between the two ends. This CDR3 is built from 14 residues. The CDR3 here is CASSFSGGNYEQYF. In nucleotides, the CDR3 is TGTGCCAGCAGTTTCAGCGGTGGGAACTACGAGCAGTACTTC.

The CDR3 DNA reads as TGTGCCAGCGTACTAGCGGGAGGAGCCTACGAGCAGTACTTC. It translates to CASVLAGGAYEQYF. This rearrangement joins TRBV6-1 to TRBJ2-7; 12 bases agree with TRBD2. The junction had 4 bases not matched to a gene; V was cut back by 8 bases and J by 2 bases. Germline V CDR1 and CDR2: MNHNS, SASEGT. This CDR3 has 14 amino acids.

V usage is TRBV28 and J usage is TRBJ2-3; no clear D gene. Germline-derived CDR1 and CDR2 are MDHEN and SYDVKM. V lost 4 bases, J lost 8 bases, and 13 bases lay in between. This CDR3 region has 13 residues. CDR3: CASSSMLETTQYF. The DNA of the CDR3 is TGTGCCAGCAGTTCCATGCTGGAGACTACGCAGTATTTT.

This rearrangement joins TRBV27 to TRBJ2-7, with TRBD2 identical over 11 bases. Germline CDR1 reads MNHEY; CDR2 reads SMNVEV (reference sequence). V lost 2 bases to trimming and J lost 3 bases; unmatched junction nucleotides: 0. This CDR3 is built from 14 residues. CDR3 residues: CASSLGTSGYEQYF. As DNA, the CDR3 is TGTGCCAGCAGTTTAGGGACTAGCGGCTACGAGCAGTACTTC.

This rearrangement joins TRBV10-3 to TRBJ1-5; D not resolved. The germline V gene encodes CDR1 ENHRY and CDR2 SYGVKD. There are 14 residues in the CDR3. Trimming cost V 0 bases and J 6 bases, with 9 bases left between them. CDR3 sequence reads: CAISESEGFQPQHF. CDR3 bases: TGTGCCATCAGTGAGTCGGAAGGGTTTCAGCCCCAGCATTTT.

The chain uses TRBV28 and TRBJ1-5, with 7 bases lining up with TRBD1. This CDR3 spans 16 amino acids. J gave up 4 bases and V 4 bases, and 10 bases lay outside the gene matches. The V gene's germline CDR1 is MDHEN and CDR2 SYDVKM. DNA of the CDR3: TGTGCCAGCAGTTACATTCAGGGGGAGGGGAATCAGCCCCAGCATTTT. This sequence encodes CASSYIQGEGNQPQHF.

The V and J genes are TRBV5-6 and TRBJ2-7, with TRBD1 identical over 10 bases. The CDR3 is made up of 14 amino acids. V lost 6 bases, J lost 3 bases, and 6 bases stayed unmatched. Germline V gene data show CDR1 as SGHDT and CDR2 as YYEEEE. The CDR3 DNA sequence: TGTGCCAGCACCACCGGGACAGGGGTCTACGAGCAGTACTTC. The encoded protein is CASTTGTGVYEQYF.

CDR3 nucleotide sequence: TGTGCCATCAGAACCGGGACTAACAATGAGCAGTTCTTC. Encoded protein: CAIRTGTNNEQFF. V usage is TRBV10-3 and J usage is TRBJ2-1; TRBD2 matches 7 bases. Unmatched junction bases numbered 4, after V lost 6 bases and J lost 5 bases. This CDR3 region has 13 residues. Germline V gene sequence: CDR1 ENHRY, CDR2 SYGVKD.

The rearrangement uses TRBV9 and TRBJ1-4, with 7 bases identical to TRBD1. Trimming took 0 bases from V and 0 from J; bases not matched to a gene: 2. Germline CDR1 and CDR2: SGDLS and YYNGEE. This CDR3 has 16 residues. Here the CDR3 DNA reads TGTGCCAGCAGCGTAGCAGGGGGTGCAACTAATGAAAAACTGTTTTTT. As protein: CASSVAGGATNEKLFF.

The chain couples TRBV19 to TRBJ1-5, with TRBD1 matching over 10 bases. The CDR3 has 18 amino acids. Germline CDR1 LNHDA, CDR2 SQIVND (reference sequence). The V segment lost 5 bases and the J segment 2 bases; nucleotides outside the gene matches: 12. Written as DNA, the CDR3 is TGTGCCAGTAGTCCGCCCCGGGACAGGGGTAATGGCAATCAGCCCCAGCATTTT. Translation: CASSPPRDRGNGNQPQHF.

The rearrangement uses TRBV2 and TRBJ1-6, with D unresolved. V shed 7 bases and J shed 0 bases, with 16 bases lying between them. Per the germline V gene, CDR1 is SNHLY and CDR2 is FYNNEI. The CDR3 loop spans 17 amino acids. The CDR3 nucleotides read TGTGCCAGCAAGGGCCTGACGGCGGGCTCCTATAATTCACCCCTCCACTTT. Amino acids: CASKGLTAGSYNSPLHF.

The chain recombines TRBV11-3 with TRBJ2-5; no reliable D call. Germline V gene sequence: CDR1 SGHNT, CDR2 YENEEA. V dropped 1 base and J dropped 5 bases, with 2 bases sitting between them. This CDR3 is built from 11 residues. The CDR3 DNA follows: TGTGCCAGCAGCTTAGGCGAGACCCAGTACTTC. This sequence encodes CASSLGETQYF.

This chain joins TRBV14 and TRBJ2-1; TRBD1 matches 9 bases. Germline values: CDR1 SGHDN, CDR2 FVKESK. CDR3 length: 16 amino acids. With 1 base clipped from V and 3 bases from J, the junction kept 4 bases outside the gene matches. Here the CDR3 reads CASSQAGTGYYNEQFF. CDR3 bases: TGTGCCAGCAGCCAAGCCGGGACAGGGTACTACAATGAGCAGTTCTTC.

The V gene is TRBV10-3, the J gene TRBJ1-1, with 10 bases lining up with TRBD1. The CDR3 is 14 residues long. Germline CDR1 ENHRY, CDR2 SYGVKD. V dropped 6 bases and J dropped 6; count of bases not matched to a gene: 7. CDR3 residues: CAISDGTGAAEAFF. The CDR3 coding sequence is TGTGCCATCAGCGATGGGACAGGGGCGGCTGAAGCTTTCTTT.